This T cell receptor beta chain was identified during a study of blood T cell repertoires in COVID-19. At the level of the study: Acute and convalescent COVID-19 samples came from the United States, Italy and Spain. In each case, the material was cDNA or gDNA derived from T cells, B-cell-depleted T cells, or PBMCs.

The CDR3 has 15 residues. In the authors' methods: The assay estimated nucleated cells by amplifying reference gene primers. TCRdb's table, derived via immunoSEQ multiplex PCR, lists solely in-frame clones and lacks some. The V and J calls and the clone size are those of that table, but D and trimming were determined from the DNA. The sample lists about 370,000 clones; about 90% were seen once. Sequencing was carried out using peripheral blood. The chain carries TRBV21-1 and TRBJ1-6. TRBV21-1 is a recognized pseudogene. This TCR came from a man between 18 and 35 years old with active or convalescent COVID-19. The CDR3 loop is CASSQPGSIPWALHF. The DNA of the CDR3 is TGTGCCAGCAGCCAACCGGGATCCATCCCGTGGGCCCTCCACTTT.